The T cell receptor beta chain described here comes from a study of T-cell reconstitution after alpha-beta-depleted transplantation in children. Findings and caveats of the study: In patients about two months after transplant, alpha-beta T cells reportedly arose from several hundred expanded graft clones. T-cell counts and diversity were attributed mostly to newly produced T cells one year after transplant. For some patients, TCRbeta diversity was high at day 60 because of recipient T cells and thymic progenitors that survived.

Per germline, CDR1 SGHAT and CDR2 FQNNGV. This CDR3 comprises 19 residues. Germline trimming cut 5 bases from V and 2 bases from J; bases unmatched to any gene: 15. During its preparation, the TCRbeta library received unique molecular identifiers. TCRdb re-derived calls from the PCR reads in MiXCR, one entry per CDR3 protein. The sample contains some 310,000 distinct CDR3 sequences, roughly 25% of which appear only once. A note on this clonotype: Its antigen is not identified.

This sequence originates from a male patient between 5 and 17 years old who had a stem cell transplant for acute lymphoblastic leukemia, so the T cells may come from the graft donor. Sample: PBMCs, mostly from graft donor cells, taken 180 days after TCRalphabeta/CD19-depleted stem cell transplant. The V call is TRBV11-2, the J call TRBJ2-7; 13 bases align to TRBD2. The CDR3 region has the DNA TGTGCCAGCAGCCCACATCCGGGACTAGCGGGACCATCCCCCTACGAGCAGTACTTC. This translates into CASSPHPGLAGPSPYEQYF.